Following are 23 T cell receptor beta chains from one sample sequenced in a study of blood T cell repertoires in COVID-19. The protocol was immunoSEQ multiplex PCR, while the TCRdb copy is restricted to in-frame clones and leaves out a portion. The sample carries around 150,000 clones, roughly 77% recorded once. Sample: peripheral blood. The receptors derive from a human donor in a cohort sampled during active COVID-19.

The V and J genes are TRBV4-2 and TRBJ2-5; TRBD1 matches at 9 bases. CDR1 LGHNA and CDR2 YNFKEQ come from the germline V gene. Trimming cost V 0 bases and J 5 bases; bases outside gene matches: 13. The CDR3 sequence is 18 residues long. DNA for the CDR3: TGTGCCAGCAGCCAAGACCAATCTTGGACAGGGGAGGCGGAGACCCAGTACTTC. Translation: CASSQDQSWTGEAETQYF.

This clone showed up just a few times. The rearrangement links TRBV7-2 to TRBJ2-5; D may be TRBD2 (5 bases). The CDR3 contains 14 residues. Germline V gene data show CDR1 as SGHTA and CDR2 as FQGNSA. The V end was cut by 1 base, the J end by 1 base, with 7 bases between. The CDR3 bases are TGTGCCAGCAGCTTAGTACTAGGCCAAGAGACCCAGTACTTC. Residues: CASSLVLGQETQYF.

This sequence joins TRBV28 and TRBJ1-6; maybe TRBD1 (5 bases). CDR1 is MDHEN and CDR2 is SYDVKM in the germline V gene. The V end was cut by 11 bases, the J end by 1 base, with 9 bases between. The CDR3 has 13 amino acids. The CDR3 sequence: CAGGVSYNSPLHF. In DNA, the CDR3 is TGTGCCGGAGGGGTTTCCTATAATTCACCCCTCCACTTT. The entire variable domain, with the rest obtained from reference TRBV28 and TRBJ1-6, is as follows: DVKVTQSSRYLVKRTGEKVFLECVQDMDHENMFWYRQDPGLGLRLIYFSYDVKMKEKGDIPEGYSVSREKKERFSLILESASTNQTSMYLCAGGVSYNSPLHFGNGTRLTVT.

The rearrangement links TRBV19 to TRBJ1-2, with a weak D call TRBD1 (5 bases). Germline loops: CDR1 LNHDA, CDR2 SQIVND (reference sequence). V lost 9 bases and J lost 8, with 13 bases in between. CDR3 size: 11 residues. The CDR3 DNA sequence: TGTGCCAGCTTGGCAGGGCAAGGCTACACCTTC. This gives the protein CASLAGQGYTF. Filled out from reference TRBV19 and TRBJ1-2, the complete variable domain reads DGGITQSPKYLFRKEGQNVTLSCEQNLNHDAMYWYRQDPGQGLRLIYYSQIVNDFQKGDIAEGYSVSREKKESFPLTVTSAQKNPTAFYLCASLAGQGYTFGSGTRLTVV.

The CDR3 DNA sequence: TGTGCCAGCAGCCTACAGGGGACGAGCCAAGAGACCCAGTACTTC. Its translation is CASSLQGTSQETQYF. The chain joins TRBV7-2 to TRBJ2-5, with TRBD1 matching 7 bases. Germline CDR1 is SGHTA and CDR2 is FQGNSA. The CDR3 runs to 15 residues. J was trimmed by 1 base and V by 5 bases; bases with no gene match: 7.

This chain links TRBV7-9 with TRBJ2-7; D is possibly TRBD2 (5 bases). V lost 1 base to trimming and J lost 3 bases, with 16 bases between them. The CDR3 loop spans 16 amino acids. Germline V CDR1 and CDR2: SEHNR, FQNEAQ (reference sequence). CDR3 amino acids: CASSLVLGGPSYEQYF. The CDR3 DNA reads TGTGCCAGCAGCTTAGTGCTAGGCGGGCCAAGCTACGAGCAGTACTTC. Full variable domain (remainder filled in from reference TRBV7-9 and TRBJ2-7): DTGVSQNPRHKITKRGQNVTFRCDPISEHNRLYWYRQTLGQGPEFLTYFQNEAQLEKSRLLSDRFSAERPKGSFSTLEIQRTEQGDSAMYLCASSLVLGGPSYEQYFGPGTRLTVT.

V is TRBV5-1 and J is TRBJ1-2; D unclear. V lost 4 bases, J lost 4 bases, and 14 bases lay in between. This CDR3 is 14 amino acids long. Germline lookup yields CDR1 SGHRS and CDR2 YFSETQ. CDR3 loop: CASSSEDEGYGYTF. DNA for the CDR3: TGCGCCAGCAGCAGCGAAGACGAGGGCTATGGCTACACCTTC. Drawing the rest from reference TRBV5-1 and TRBJ1-2, the complete variable domain is KAGVTQTPRYLIKTRGQQVTLSCSPISGHRSVSWYQQTPGQGLQFLFEYFSETQRNKGNFPGRFSGRQFSNSRSEMNVSTLELGDSALYLCASSSEDEGYGYTFGSGTRLTVV.

This clone came up once. The chain uses TRBV14 and TRBJ2-1; tentatively, D is TRBD1 (6 bases). This CDR3 has 16 amino acids. Germline V gene lookup returns CDR1 SGHDN and CDR2 FVKESK. V lost 0 bases to trimming and J lost 4 bases, with 13 bases between them. This chain's CDR3 is CASSQDFRGWYNEQFF. The CDR3 DNA reads TGTGCCAGCAGCCAAGATTTCAGGGGCTGGTACAATGAGCAGTTCTTC.

The J gene is TRBJ2-1, the V gene TRBV6-6, with 7 bases matching TRBD2. The CDR3 totals 11 residues. Germline CDR1 is MNHNY and CDR2 is SVGAGI (reference sequence). V shed 5 bases and J 10 bases; nucleotides not matched to a gene: 2. The CDR3 region has the DNA TGTGCCAGCAGTGTTAGCGGGGAGCAGTTCTTC. Translating gives CASSVSGEQFF.

The chain links TRBV27 to TRBJ2-7; no definite D call. Germline V gene lookup returns CDR1 MNHEY and CDR2 SMNVEV (reference sequence). V was clipped by 2 bases and J by 6 bases, with 11 bases between them. This CDR3 comprises 13 residues. CDR3 region: CASSLPRRGEQYF. As DNA, the CDR3 is TGTGCCAGCAGTTTACCTCGACGCGGCGAGCAGTACTTC.

The chain has TRBV6-2 or TRBV6-3 and TRBJ1-2, with 8 bases aligning to TRBD1. The CDR3 covers 15 residues. Trimming cost V 3 bases and J 3 bases; bases outside gene matches: 6. Per germline, CDR1 MNHEY and CDR2 SVGEGT. CDR3 nucleotides: TGTGCCAGCAGTTATTCGGGACAGGCGGACTATGGCTACACCTTC. Protein sequence: CASSYSGQADYGYTF.

The chain has TRBV7-9 and TRBJ2-1, with 11 bases that match TRBD2. After removal of 1 base from V and 7 bases from J, the junction contained 9 bases not matched to a gene. The CDR3 runs to 17 residues. In germline, CDR1 is SEHNR, CDR2 FQNEAQ (reference sequence). CDR3 residues: CASSLVPLAGGLNEQFF. CDR3 bases: TGTGCCAGCAGCTTAGTCCCCCTAGCGGGAGGTCTAAATGAGCAGTTCTTC. Supplemented by reference TRBV7-9 and TRBJ2-1, the full variable domain reads DTGVSQNPRHKITKRGQNVTFRCDPISEHNRLYWYRQTLGQGPEFLTYFQNEAQLEKSRLLSDRFSAERPKGSFSTLEIQRTEQGDSAMYLCASSLVPLAGGLNEQFFGPGTRLTVL.

This clone appeared once. The chain employs TRBV5-1 and TRBJ2-7; 7 bases are a match to TRBD1. The junction had 3 bases not matched to a gene; V was cut back by 4 bases and J by 2 bases. The CDR3 is 13 residues long. Germline loops: CDR1 SGHRS, CDR2 YFSETQ. The CDR3 nucleotides read TGCGCCAGCAGCAGGGACAGCACCTACGAGCAGTACTTC. Its translation: CASSRDSTYEQYF.

The CDR3 loop reads CASASSGNSPLHF. The CDR3 region has the DNA TGTGCCAGCGCATCCTCCGGGAATTCACCCCTCCACTTT. The rearrangement links TRBV25-1 to TRBJ1-6; D remains ambiguous. The length of the CDR3 is 13 residues. V was pared by 8 bases and J by 7 bases, with 12 bases between. From germline, CDR1 is MGHDK and CDR2 SYGVNS.

V usage is TRBV7-8 and J usage is TRBJ1-4; 8 positions agree with TRBD1. The trim removed 7 bases at V and 10 bases at J, leaving 11 bases unmatched. The length of the CDR3 is 14 residues. From germline, CDR1 is SGHVS and CDR2 FQNEAQ. This CDR3 reads CASTSLDRVGKLFF. CDR3 bases: TGTGCCAGCACCTCCCTGGACAGGGTCGGAAAACTGTTTTTT. Full variable domain (rest looked up from reference TRBV7-8 and TRBJ1-4): GAGVSQSPRYKVAKRGQDVALRCDPISGHVSLFWYQQALGQGPEFLTYFQNEAQLDKSGLPSDRFFAERPEGSVSTLKIQRTQQEDSAVYLCASTSLDRVGKLFFGSGTQLSVL.

The chain uses TRBV5-4 and TRBJ1-1, with unresolved D. Germline CDR1 and CDR2: SGHNT and YYREEE (reference sequence). Trimming pared 3 bases from V and 2 bases from J, leaving 2 bases between. There are 11 residues in the CDR3. The CDR3 region has the DNA TGTGCCAGCAGCTCAAACACTGAAGCTTTCTTT. This gives the protein CASSSNTEAFF. The whole variable domain, filled in from reference TRBV5-4 and TRBJ1-1, reads ETGVTQSPTHLIKTRGQQVTLRCSSQSGHNTVSWYQQALGQGPQFIFQYYREEENGRGNFPPRFSGLQFPNYSSELNVNALELDDSALYLCASSSNTEAFFGQGTRLTVV.

This chain joins TRBV30 and TRBJ1-2; possible D gene TRBD1, 6 bases. This CDR3 is 16 amino acids long. The V end lost 4 bases, the J end lost 5 bases, and 23 bases lay between the germline ends. Germline CDR1 GTSNPN, CDR2 SVGIG (reference sequence). The CDR3 region has the DNA TGTGCCTGGAACCCTCTGATTCGGGCGGACAGTTATGGCTACACCTTC. It is translated as CAWNPLIRADSYGYTF.

The V and J genes are TRBV15 and TRBJ1-5, with unresolved D. V was pared by 3 bases and J by 0 bases, with 6 bases between. The CDR3 contains 14 residues. Germline values: CDR1 LNHNV, CDR2 YYDKDF (reference sequence). The CDR3: CATSSIYSNQPQHF. The CDR3 DNA reads as TGTGCCACCAGCAGTATATATAGCAATCAGCCCCAGCATTTT.

V gene TRBV7-9 combines with J gene TRBJ1-1; a possible D gene is TRBD1 (5 bases). This CDR3 spans 14 amino acids. From germline, CDR1 is SEHNR and CDR2 FQNEAQ (reference sequence). Between the trimmed V and J ends, which lost 1 base and 6 bases, there was a span of 12 bases. CDR3 nucleotides: TGTGCCAGCAGCTTAGAATTTGGAGGGGCTGAAGCTTTCTTT. It specifies CASSLEFGGAEAFF.

This CDR3 is CASSLSAGYEQYF. The DNA of the CDR3 is TGTGCCAGCAGCTTGTCGGCGGGCTACGAGCAGTACTTC. This rearrangement joins TRBV5-5 to TRBJ2-7, with a weak D call TRBD2 (5 bases). Germline V gene data show CDR1 as SGHKS and CDR2 as YYEKEE (reference sequence). CDR3 length: 13 amino acids. V shed 1 base and J shed 3 bases, with 8 bases lying between them.

The chain employs TRBV6-5 and TRBJ2-7; TRBD1 matches at 7 bases. This CDR3 region has 12 residues. V lost 6 bases, J lost 5 bases, and 4 bases stayed unmatched. Germline V gives CDR1 MNHEY, CDR2 SVGAGI. The CDR3 DNA is TGTGCCAGCAGAACAGGGGCCGACGAGCAGTACTTC. Translated: CASRTGADEQYF.

Here the CDR3 DNA reads TGTGCCCTCCGTTCCCCTAGCACAGATACGCAGTATTTT. Translation gives CALRSPSTDTQYF. This chain connects TRBV2 to TRBJ2-3, with D hard to call. V shed 11 bases and J shed 0 bases, with 12 bases lying between them. Germline assignment: CDR1 SNHLY and CDR2 FYNNEI. The CDR3 sequence is 13 residues long.

This chain connects TRBV5-6 to TRBJ2-7; 11 nucleotides align to TRBD2. This CDR3 is built from 16 residues. Germline assignment: CDR1 SGHDT and CDR2 YYEEEE. V was clipped by 5 bases and J by 2 bases; unmatched bases: 9. The CDR3 loop is CASSTRTSGRTYEQYF. The CDR3 nucleotides read TGTGCCAGCAGTACCCGGACTAGCGGGCGGACCTACGAGCAGTACTTC.